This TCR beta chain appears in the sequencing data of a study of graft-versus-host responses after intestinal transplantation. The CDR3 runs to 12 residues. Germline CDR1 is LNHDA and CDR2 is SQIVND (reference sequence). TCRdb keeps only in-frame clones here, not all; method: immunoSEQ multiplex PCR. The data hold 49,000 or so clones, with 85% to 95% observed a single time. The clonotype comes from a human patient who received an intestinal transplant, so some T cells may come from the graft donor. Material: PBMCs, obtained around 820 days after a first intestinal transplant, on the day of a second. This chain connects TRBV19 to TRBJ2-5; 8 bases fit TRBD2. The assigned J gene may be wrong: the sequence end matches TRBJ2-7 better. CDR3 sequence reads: CASSRREDEQYF. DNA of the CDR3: TGTGCCAGTAGTCGGCGGGAGGACGAGCAGTACTTC.